This T cell receptor (beta chain) stems from a study of early T cells in non-severe SARS-CoV-2 infection. MiXCR, applied by TCRdb to the 5' RACE reads, yields one record per CDR3 protein. Counted here are just under 85,000 distinct CDR3 sequences, around 9.3% occurring once; the ten biggest clones make up approximately 8%. Trimming removed 3 bases from V and 5 bases from J; junction bases left unmatched: 10. CDR3 length equals 16 residues. Germline CDR1 SGHKS, CDR2 YYEKEE (reference sequence). This chain links TRBV5-5 with TRBJ2-5; 10 bases align to TRBD2. The sequence was obtained from an adult who was a healthcare worker with PCR-confirmed SARS-CoV-2 infection or an uninfected control (not recorded which). The sequences come from whole blood, collected at baseline. CDR3: CASSSQAASGSETQYF. The CDR3 nucleotides are TGTGCCAGCAGCTCCCAGGCGGCTAGCGGGAGTGAGACCCAGTACTTC.